This T cell receptor (beta chain) originates from a study of cytomegalovirus exposure and HLA in healthy donors. For the study at large: Approximately 170 million T cells yielded 110 million or so unique TCR beta sequences in earlier analysis. Overall study findings and caveats: With high specificity and sensitivity, the classifier reportedly diagnosed cytomegalovirus status. The sole available immune exposure information was CMV serostatus. TCR beta sequences reportedly predicted the HLA-A and HLA-B alleles of most subjects accurately.

After removal of 6 bases from V and 3 bases from J, the junction contained 8 bases not matched to a gene. In germline, CDR1 is SGDLS, CDR2 YYNGEE. CDR3 size: 16 residues. Turning to this clone: No antigen is known for it.

PCR employed 60 Vbeta and 13 Jbeta primers. Sequencing was performed with immunoSEQ multiplex PCR; in TCRdb, only in-frame clones are kept and a portion is missing. The sample shows 150,000 to 200,000 clones, around 84% of them seen only once. This sequence joins TRBV9 and TRBJ2-3; 12 nucleotides line up with TRBD2. Specimen: PBMCs. The source is a woman aged 18-30 years in good health and CMV-seronegative. The CDR3 here is CASTPPSGRGTDTQYF. For the CDR3, the DNA is TGTGCCAGCACCCCCCCTAGCGGGAGGGGAACAGATACGCAGTATTTT.